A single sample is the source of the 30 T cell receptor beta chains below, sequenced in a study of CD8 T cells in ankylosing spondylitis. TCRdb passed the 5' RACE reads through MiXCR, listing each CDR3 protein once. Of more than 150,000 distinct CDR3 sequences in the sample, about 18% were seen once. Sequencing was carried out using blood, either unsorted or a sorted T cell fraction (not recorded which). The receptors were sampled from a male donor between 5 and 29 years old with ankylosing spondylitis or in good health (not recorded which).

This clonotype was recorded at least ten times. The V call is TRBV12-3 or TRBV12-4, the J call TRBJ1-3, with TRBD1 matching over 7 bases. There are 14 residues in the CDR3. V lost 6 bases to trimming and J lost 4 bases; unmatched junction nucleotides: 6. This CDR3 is CASSSTGDGNTIYF. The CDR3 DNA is TGTGCCAGCAGCTCTACAGGGGACGGAAACACCATATATTTT.

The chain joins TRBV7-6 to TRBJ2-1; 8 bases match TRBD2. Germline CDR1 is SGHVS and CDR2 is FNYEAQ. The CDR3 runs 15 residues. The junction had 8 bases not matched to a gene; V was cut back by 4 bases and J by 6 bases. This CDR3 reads CASSSREGGTNEQFF. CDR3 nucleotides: TGTGCCAGCAGCTCTCGGGAGGGAGGGACCAATGAGCAGTTCTTC.

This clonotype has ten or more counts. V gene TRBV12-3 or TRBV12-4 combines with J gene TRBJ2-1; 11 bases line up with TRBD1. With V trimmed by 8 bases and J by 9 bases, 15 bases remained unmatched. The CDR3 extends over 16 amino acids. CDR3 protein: CASGSVRTGGSGEQFF. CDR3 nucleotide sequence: TGTGCCAGCGGTTCCGTTAGGACAGGGGGCTCGGGTGAGCAGTTCTTC.

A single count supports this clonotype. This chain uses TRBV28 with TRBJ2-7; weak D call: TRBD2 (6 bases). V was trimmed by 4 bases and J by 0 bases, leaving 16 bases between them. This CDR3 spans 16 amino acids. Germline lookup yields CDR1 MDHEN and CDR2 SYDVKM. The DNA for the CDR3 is TGTGCCAGCAGTTCAGGTGGAGGGGAAAGCTCCTACGAGCAGTACGTC. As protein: CASSSGGGESSYEQYV.

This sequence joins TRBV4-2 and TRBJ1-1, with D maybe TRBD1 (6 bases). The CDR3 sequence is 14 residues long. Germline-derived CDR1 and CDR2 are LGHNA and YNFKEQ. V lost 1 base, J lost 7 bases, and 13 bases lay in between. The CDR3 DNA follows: TGTGCCAGCAGCCAAGTGGCAGGGGTTGTTGAAGCTTTCTTT. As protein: CASSQVAGVVEAFF.

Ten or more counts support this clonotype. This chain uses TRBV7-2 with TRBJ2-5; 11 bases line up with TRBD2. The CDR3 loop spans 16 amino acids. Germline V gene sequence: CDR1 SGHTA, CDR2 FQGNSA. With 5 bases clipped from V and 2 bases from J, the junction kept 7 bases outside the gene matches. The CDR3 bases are TGTGCCAGCAGCACCGTGGGGACTAGCGGACAAGAGACCCAGTACTTC. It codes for CASSTVGTSGQETQYF.

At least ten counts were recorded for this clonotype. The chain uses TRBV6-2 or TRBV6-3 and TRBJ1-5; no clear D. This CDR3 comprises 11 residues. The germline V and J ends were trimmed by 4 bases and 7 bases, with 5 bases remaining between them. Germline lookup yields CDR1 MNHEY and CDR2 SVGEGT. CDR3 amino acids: CASSSGQPQHF. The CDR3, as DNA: TGTGCCAGCAGTTCCGGGCAGCCCCAGCATTTT.

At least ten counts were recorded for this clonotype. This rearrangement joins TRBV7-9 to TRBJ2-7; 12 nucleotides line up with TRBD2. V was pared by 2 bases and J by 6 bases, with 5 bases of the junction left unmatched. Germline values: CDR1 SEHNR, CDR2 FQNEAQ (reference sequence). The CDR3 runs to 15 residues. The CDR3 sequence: CASSLLAGGPFEQYV. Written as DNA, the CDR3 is TGTGCCAGCAGCTTACTAGCGGGAGGGCCCTTCGAGCAGTACGTC.

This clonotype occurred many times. CDR3 protein: CASSLEIGTGYTF. The CDR3 coding sequence is TGCGCCAGCAGCTTGGAGATAGGGACTGGCTACACCTTC. The chain combines TRBV5-1 with TRBJ1-2; D is possibly TRBD1 (5 bases). V lost 0 bases and J 7 bases, leaving 10 bases between the germline ends. CDR3 length: 13 amino acids. Germline assignment: CDR1 SGHRS and CDR2 YFSETQ.

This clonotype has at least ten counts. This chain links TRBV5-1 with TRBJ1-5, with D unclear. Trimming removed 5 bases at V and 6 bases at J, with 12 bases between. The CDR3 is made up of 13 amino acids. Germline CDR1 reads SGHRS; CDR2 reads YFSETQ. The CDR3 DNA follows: TGCGCCAGCAGTAAGGAAATGGGTCAGCCCCAGCATTTT. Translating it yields CASSKEMGQPQHF.

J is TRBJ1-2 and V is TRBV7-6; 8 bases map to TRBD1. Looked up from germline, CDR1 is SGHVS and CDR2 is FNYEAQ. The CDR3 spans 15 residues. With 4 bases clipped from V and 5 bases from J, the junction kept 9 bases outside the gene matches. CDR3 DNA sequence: TGTGCCAGCAGCTCAACCGGACAGGGTGGATATGGCTACACCTTC. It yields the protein CASSSTGQGGYGYTF.

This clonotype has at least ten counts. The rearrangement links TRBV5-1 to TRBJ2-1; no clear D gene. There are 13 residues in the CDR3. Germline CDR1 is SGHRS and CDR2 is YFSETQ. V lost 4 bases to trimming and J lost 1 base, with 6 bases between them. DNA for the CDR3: TGCGCCAGCAGCCCAAATTCCTACAATGAGCAGTTCTTC. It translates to CASSPNSYNEQFF.

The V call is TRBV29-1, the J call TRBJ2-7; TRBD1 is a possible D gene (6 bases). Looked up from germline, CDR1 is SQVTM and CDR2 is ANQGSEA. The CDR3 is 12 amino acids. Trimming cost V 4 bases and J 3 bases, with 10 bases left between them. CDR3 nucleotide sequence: TGCAGCGTTGGGCAGGGGATCTACGAGCAGTACTTC. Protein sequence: CSVGQGIYEQYF.

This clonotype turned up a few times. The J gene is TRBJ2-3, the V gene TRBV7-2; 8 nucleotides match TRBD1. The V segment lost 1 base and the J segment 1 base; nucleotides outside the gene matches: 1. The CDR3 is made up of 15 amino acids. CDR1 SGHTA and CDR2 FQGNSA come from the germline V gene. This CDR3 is CASSLGGQGTDTQYF. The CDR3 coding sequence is TGTGCCAGCAGCTTAGGGGGACAGGGCACAGATACGCAGTATTTT. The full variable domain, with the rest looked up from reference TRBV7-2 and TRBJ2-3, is GAGVSQSPSNKVTEKGKDVELRCDPISGHTALYWYRQSLGQGLEFLIYFQGNSAPDKSGLPSDRFSAERTGGSVSTLTIQRTQQEDSAVYLCASSLGGQGTDTQYFGPGTRLTVL.

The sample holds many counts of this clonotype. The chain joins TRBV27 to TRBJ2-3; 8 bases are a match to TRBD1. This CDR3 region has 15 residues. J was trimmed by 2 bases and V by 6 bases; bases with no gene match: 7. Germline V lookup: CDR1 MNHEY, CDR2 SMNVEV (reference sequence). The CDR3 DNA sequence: TGTGCCAGCAGACGAGGGACAGGCTTCACAGATACGCAGTATTTT. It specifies CASRRGTGFTDTQYF.

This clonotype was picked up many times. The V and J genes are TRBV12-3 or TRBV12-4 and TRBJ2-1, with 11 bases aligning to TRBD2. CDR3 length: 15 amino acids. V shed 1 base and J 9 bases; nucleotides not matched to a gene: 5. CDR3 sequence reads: CASSLGSGRATEQFF. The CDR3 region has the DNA TGTGCCAGCAGTTTAGGTAGCGGGAGGGCCACTGAGCAGTTCTTC.

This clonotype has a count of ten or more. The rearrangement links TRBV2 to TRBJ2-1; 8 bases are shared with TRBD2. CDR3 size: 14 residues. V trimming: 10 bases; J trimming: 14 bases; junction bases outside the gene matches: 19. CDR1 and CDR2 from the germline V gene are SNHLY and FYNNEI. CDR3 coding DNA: TGTGCCACTGCCGGGGAGGCGGGAGGATTCGATAAGTTCTTC. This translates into CATAGEAGGFDKFF.

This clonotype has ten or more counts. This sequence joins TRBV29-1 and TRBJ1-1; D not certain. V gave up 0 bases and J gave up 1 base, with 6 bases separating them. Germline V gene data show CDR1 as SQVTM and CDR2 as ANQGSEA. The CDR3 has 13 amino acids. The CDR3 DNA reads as TGCAGCGTTGAAGATGGAACGAACACTGAAGCTTTCTTT. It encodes CSVEDGTNTEAFF. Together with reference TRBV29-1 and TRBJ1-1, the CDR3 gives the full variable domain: SAVISQKPSRDICQRGTSLTIQCQVDSQVTMMFWYRQQPGQSLTLIATANQGSEATYESGFVIDKFPISRPNLTFSTLTVSNMSPEDSSIYLCSVEDGTNTEAFFGQGTRLTVV.

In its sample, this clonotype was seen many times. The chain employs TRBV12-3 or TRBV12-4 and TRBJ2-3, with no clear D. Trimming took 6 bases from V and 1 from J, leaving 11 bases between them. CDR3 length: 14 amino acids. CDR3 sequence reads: CASRISTRTDTQYF. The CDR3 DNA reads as TGTGCCAGCAGGATTTCTACGCGCACAGATACGCAGTATTTT.

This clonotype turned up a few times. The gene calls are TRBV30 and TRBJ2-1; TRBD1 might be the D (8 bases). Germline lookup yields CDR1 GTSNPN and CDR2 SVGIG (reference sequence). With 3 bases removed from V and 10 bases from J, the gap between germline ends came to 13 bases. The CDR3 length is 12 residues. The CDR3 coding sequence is TGTGCCTGGAGACAGGGGGGGCACGAGCAGTTCTTC. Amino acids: CAWRQGGHEQFF. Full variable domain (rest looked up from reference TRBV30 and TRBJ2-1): SQTIHQWPATLVQPVGSPLSLECTVEGTSNPNLYWYRQAAGRGLQLLFYSVGIGQISSEVPQNLSASRPQDRQFILSSKKLLLSDSGFYLCAWRQGGHEQFFGPGTRLTVL.

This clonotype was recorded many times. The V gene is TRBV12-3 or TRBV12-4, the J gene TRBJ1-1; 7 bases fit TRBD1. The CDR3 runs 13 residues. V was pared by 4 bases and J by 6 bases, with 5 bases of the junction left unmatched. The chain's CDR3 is CASSSDRWSEAFF. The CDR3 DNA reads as TGTGCCAGCAGTTCGGACAGGTGGTCTGAAGCTTTCTTT.

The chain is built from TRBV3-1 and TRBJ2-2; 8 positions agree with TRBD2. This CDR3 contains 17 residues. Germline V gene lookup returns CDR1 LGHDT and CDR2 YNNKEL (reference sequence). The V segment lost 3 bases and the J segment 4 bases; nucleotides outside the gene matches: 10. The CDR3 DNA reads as TGTGCCAGCAGCCACCAACGGGGACTAGGGAGCACCGGGGAGCTGTTTTTT. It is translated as CASSHQRGLGSTGELFF.

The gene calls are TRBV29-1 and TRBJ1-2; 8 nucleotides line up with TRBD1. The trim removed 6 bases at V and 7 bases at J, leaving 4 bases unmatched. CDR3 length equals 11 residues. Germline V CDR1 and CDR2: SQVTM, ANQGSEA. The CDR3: CSVSGGSGYTF. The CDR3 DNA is TGCAGCGTCTCAGGGGGCAGTGGCTACACCTTC.

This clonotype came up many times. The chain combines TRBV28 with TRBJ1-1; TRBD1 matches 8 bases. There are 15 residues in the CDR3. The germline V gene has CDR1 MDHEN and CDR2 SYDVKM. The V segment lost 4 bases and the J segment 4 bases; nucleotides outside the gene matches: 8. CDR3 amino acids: CASSSRTGSFTEAFF. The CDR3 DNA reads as TGTGCCAGCAGTTCCCGGACAGGGTCTTTCACTGAAGCTTTCTTT.

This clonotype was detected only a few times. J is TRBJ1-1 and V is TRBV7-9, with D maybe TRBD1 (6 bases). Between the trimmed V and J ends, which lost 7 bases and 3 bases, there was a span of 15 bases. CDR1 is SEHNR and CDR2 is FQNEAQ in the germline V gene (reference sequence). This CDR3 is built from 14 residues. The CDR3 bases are TGTGCCAGCATCAAGGGGGAGTGGTACACTGAAGCTTTCTTT. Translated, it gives CASIKGEWYTEAFF.

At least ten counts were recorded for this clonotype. CDR3 coding DNA: TGTGCCAGCAGAGCTGACAGGGGGCGAAACTATGGCTACACCTTC. Residues: CASRADRGRNYGYTF. The V gene is TRBV25-1, the J gene TRBJ1-2; 10 nucleotides agree with TRBD1. CDR3 length: 15 residues. The ends lost 6 bases at V and 2 bases at J; junction bases unmatched: 6. Germline V gene sequence: CDR1 MGHDK, CDR2 SYGVNS.

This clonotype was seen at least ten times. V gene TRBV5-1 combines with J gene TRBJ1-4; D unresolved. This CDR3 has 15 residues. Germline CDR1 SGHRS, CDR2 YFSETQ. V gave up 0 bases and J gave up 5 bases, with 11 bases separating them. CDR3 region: CASSLAIGANEKLFF. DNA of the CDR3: TGCGCCAGCAGCTTGGCCATTGGCGCCAATGAAAAACTGTTTTTT.

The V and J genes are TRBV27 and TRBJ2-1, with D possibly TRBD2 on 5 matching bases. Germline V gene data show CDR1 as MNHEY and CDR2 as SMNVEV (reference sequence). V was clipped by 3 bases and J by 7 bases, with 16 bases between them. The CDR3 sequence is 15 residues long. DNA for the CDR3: TGTGCCAGCAGTTTTGGCGGGTCCCTGGGGAATGAGCAGTTCTTC. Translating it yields CASSFGGSLGNEQFF.

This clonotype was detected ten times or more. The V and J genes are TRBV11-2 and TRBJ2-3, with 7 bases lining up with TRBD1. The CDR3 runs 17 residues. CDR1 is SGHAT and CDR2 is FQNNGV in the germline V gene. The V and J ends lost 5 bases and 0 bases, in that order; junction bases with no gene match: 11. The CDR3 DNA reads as TGTGCCAGCAGCACATTTAGGGGGCCGGCTAGCACAGATACGCAGTATTTT. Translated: CASSTFRGPASTDTQYF.

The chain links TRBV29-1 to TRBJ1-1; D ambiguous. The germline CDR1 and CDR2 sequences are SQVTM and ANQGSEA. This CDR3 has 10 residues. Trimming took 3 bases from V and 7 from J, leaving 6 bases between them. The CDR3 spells CSVESNEAFF. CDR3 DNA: TGCAGCGTTGAGTCGAATGAAGCTTTCTTT.